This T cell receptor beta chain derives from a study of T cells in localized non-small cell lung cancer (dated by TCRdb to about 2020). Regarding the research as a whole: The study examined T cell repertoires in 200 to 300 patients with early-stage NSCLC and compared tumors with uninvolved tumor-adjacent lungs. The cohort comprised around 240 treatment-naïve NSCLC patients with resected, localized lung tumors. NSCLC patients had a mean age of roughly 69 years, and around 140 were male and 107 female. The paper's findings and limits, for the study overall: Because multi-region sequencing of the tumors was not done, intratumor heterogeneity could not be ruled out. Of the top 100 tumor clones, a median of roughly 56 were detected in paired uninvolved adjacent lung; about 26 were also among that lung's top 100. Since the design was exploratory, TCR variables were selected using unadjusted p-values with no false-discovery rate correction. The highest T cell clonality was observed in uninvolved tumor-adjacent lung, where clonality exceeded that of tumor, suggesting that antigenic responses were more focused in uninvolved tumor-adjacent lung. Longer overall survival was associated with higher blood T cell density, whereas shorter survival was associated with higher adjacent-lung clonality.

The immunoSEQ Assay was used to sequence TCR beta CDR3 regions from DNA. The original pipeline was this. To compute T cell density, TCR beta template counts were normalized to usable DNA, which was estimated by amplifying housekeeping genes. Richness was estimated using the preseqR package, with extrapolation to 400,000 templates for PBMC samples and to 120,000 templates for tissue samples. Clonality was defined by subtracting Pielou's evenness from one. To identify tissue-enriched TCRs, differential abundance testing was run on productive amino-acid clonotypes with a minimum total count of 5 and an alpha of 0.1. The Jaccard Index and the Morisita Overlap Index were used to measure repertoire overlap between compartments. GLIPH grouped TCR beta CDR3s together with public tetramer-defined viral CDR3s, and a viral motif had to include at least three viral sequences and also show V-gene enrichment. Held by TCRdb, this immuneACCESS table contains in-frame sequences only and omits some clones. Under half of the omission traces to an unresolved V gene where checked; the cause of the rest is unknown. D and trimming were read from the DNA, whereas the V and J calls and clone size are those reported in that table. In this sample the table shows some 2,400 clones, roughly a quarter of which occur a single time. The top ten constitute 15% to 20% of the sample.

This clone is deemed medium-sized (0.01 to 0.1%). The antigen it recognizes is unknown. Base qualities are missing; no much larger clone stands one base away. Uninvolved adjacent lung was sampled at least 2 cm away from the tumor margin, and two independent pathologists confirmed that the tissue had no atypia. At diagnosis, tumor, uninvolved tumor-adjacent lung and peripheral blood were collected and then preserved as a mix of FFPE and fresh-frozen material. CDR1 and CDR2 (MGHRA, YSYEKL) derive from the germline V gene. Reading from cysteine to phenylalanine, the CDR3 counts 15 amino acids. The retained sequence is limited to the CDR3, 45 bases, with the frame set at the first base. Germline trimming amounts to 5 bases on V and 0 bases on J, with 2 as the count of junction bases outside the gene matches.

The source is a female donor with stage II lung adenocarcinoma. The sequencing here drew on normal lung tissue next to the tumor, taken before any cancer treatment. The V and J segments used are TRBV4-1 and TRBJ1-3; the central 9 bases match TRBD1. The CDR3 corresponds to CASSGQGISGNTIYF. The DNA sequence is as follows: TGCGCCAGCAGCGGACAGGGGATCTCTGGAAACACCATATATTTT.